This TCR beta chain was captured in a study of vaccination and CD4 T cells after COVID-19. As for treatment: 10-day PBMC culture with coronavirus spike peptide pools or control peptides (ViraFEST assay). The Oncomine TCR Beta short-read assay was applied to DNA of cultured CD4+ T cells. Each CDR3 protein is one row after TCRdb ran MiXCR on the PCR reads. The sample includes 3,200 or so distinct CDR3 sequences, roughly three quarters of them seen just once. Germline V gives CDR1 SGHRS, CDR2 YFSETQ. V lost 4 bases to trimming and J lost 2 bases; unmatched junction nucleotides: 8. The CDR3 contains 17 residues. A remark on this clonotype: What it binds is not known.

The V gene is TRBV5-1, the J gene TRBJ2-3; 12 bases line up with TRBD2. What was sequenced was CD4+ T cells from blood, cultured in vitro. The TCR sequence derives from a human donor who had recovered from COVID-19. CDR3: CASSAILAGGFTDTQYF. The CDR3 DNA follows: TGCGCCAGCAGCGCCATACTAGCGGGGGGCTTCACAGATACGCAGTATTTT.